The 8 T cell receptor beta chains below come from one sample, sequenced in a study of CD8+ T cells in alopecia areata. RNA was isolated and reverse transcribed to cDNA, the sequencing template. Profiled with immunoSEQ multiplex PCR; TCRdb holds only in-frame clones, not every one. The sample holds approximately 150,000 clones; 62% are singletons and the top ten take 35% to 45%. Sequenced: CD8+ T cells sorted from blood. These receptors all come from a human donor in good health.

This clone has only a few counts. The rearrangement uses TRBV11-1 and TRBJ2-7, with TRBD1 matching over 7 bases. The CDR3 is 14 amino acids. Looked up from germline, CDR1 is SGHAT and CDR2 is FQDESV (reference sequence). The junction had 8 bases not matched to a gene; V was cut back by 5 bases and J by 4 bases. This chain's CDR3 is CASSPTGNRYEQYF. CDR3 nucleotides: TGTGCCAGCAGCCCGACAGGGAATAGGTACGAGCAGTACTTC.

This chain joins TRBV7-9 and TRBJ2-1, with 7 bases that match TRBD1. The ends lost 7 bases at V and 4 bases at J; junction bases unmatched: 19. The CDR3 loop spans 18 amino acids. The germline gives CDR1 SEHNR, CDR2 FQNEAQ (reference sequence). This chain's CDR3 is CASTDRASQGWSYNEQFF. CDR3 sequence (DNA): TGTGCCAGCACCGATCGGGCGTCACAGGGGTGGAGTTACAATGAGCAGTTCTTC.

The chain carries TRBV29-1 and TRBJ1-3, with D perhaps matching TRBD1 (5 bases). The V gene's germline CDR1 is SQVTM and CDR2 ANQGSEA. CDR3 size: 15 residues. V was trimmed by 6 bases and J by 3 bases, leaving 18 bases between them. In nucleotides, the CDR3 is TGCAGCGTCGTGGGGGTTGGGGCTTATGGAAACACCATATATTTT. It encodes CSVVGVGAYGNTIYF.

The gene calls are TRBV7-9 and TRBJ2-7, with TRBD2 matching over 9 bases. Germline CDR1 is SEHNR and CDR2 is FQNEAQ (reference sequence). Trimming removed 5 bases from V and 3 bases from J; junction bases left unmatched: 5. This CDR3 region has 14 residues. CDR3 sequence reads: CASSETSGGYEQYF. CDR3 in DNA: TGTGCCAGCAGCGAGACTAGCGGAGGCTACGAGCAGTACTTC.

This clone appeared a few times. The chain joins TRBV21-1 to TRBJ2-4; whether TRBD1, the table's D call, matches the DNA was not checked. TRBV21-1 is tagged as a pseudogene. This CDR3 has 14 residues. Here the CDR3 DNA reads TGTGCCAGCAGCGACAGGGTAGCCAAAAACATTCAGTACTTC. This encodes CASSDRVAKNIQYF.

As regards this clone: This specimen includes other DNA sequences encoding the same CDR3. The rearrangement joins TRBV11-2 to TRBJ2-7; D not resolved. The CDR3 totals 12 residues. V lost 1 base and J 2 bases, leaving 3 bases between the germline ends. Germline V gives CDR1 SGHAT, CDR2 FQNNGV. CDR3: CASSLGTYEQYF. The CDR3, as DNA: TGTGCCAGCAGCTTAGGGACCTACGAGCAGTACTTC. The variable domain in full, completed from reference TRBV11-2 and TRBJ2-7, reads EAGVAQSPRYKIIEKRQSVAFWCNPISGHATLYWYQQILGQGPKLLIQFQNNGVVDDSQLPKDRFSAERLKGVDSTLKIQPAKLEDSAVYLCASSLGTYEQYFGPGTRLTVT.

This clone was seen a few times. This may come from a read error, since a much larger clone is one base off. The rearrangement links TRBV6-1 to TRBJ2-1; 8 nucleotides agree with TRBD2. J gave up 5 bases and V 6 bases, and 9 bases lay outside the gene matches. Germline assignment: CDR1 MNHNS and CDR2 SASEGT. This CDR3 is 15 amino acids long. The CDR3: CASSLGGRPHNEQFF. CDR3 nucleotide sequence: TGTGCCAGCAGCTTGGGCGGGAGGCCTCACAATGAGCAGTTCTTC.

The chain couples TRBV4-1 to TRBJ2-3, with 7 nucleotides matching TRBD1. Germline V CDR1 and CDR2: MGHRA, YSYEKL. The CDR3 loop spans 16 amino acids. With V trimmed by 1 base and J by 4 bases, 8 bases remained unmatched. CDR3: CASSQVTGLGADTQYF. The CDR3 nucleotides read TGCGCCAGCAGCCAAGTGACAGGGTTGGGGGCAGATACGCAGTATTTT.